What follows are 27 T cell receptor beta chains derived from one specimen sequenced in a study of blood T cells in healthy people across ages. A second roughly 6 to 11 cycle PCR used barcoded and J-beta primers. One entry per CDR3 protein results from TCRdb running MiXCR on the 5' RACE reads. The table records around 900,000 distinct CDR3 sequences, about 28% of them present only once. The material sequenced was blood. The receptor set was obtained from a woman of 80 years or more in good health.

Turning to this clonotype: Sequence at one end of the junction differs from germline and may be a read error. V and J are TRBV12-3 or TRBV12-4 and TRBJ2-5; D is uncertain. The CDR3 length is 14 residues. CDR3 coding DNA: TGTACCAGCAGTGCGTCTTACGGAATAGAGGCCCAGTACTTC. Its protein product is CTSSASYGIEAQYF.

There are many counts of this clonotype. The chain is built from TRBV20-1 and TRBJ2-1, with 7 bases fitting TRBD2. This CDR3 has 15 residues. J lost 4 bases, V lost 0 bases, and 6 bases had no gene match. Germline CDR1 and CDR2: DFQATT and SNEGSKA (reference sequence). CDR3: CSARDRLAVYNEQFF. CDR3 in DNA: TGCAGTGCTAGAGATCGCCTAGCGGTATACAATGAGCAGTTCTTC.

The V gene is TRBV28, the J gene TRBJ2-1; 7 bases map to TRBD2. This CDR3 region has 14 residues. From germline, CDR1 is MDHEN and CDR2 SYDVKM. V was pared by 4 bases and J by 10 bases, with 10 bases of the junction left unmatched. The CDR3 DNA follows: TGTGCCAGCAGTTCCCCCGCGGGAGCCCGCGAGCAGTTCTTC. Translation: CASSSPAGAREQFF.

The rearrangement links TRBV29-1 to TRBJ2-7, with 9 bases matching TRBD2. The CDR3 consists of 17 residues. CDR1 is SQVTM and CDR2 is ANQGSEA in the germline V gene. Trimming took 1 base from V and 5 from J; bases not matched to a gene: 15. CDR3 sequence reads: CSVEVLAGRRVLHEQYF. CDR3 coding DNA: TGCAGCGTTGAAGTTCTAGCGGGGCGACGGGTGCTCCACGAGCAGTACTTC.

This clonotype was recorded a few times. The chain recombines TRBV20-1 with TRBJ1-2; a weak D match, TRBD1 (5 bases). CDR1 and CDR2 from the germline V gene are DFQATT and SNEGSKA (reference sequence). CDR3 length equals 15 residues. Trimming took off 1 base at V and 0 bases at J, with 12 bases between the two ends. CDR3 amino acids: CSARVRGDPNYGYTF. CDR3 DNA sequence: TGCAGTGCTAGAGTGAGAGGGGACCCTAACTATGGCTACACCTTC.

This clonotype was detected ten times or more. The chain has TRBV20-1 and TRBJ2-3; D gene uncertain. The V and J ends lost 0 bases and 6 bases respectively, with 19 bases between them. The germline CDR1 and CDR2 sequences are DFQATT and SNEGSKA (reference sequence). The CDR3 consists of 16 residues. The CDR3 DNA sequence: TGCAGTGCTAGAGAGGGTGGTCCCAGGCGGATTGATACGCAGTATTTT. This gives the protein CSAREGGPRRIDTQYF.

This clonotype was found once. This sequence may be a read error, since a much larger clone differs from it by one base. The genes are TRBV9 and TRBJ2-7, with 8 bases aligning to TRBD1. This CDR3 is 14 amino acids long. CDR1 and CDR2 from the germline V gene are SGDLS and YYNGEE. CDR3 loop: CTSSVVGQAYEQYF. CDR3 bases: TGTACCAGCAGCGTAGTGGGACAGGCCTACGAGCAGTACTTC.

This clonotype showed up many times. The chain is built from TRBV2 and TRBJ2-1; 8 bases fit TRBD1. CDR3 length equals 16 residues. CDR1 is SNHLY and CDR2 is FYNNEI in the germline V gene. With V trimmed by 6 bases and J by 3 bases, 10 bases remained unmatched. DNA of the CDR3: TGTGCCAGCAGAAAGACAGGGGCCACTCTCTACAATGAGCAGTTCTTC. Residues: CASRKTGATLYNEQFF.

A remark on this clonotype: A much bigger clone sits one base away, suggesting this may be a read error. This sequence joins TRBV5-1 and TRBJ2-7, with a weak D call TRBD2 (7 bases). With the DNA end fitting TRBJ2-5 better, the J assignment may be wrong. The CDR3 is 14 residues long. Germline V gene lookup returns CDR1 SGHRS and CDR2 YFSETQ. CDR3 nucleotide sequence: TGCGCCAGCAGCTGGGAGGGGGGGCACGAGACCCAGTACTTC. It specifies CASSWEGGHETQYF.

About this clonotype itself: One base away lies a much larger clone, so this may be a sequencing read error. The rearrangement uses TRBV20-1 and TRBJ2-7; either TRBD1 or TRBD2 may supply D (6 bases each). Germline V gene sequence: CDR1 DFQATT, CDR2 SNEGSKA (reference sequence). CDR3 size: 12 residues. In nucleotides, the CDR3 is TGCAGGGCTAGGGGGGATCCCTACGAGCAGTACTTC. Translation gives CRARGDPYEQYF.

This clonotype was seen repeatedly, ten times or more. The chain joins TRBV7-6 to TRBJ2-7; no firm D call. The CDR3 extends over 13 amino acids. Germline CDR1 is SGHVS and CDR2 is FNYEAQ. V lost 2 bases and J 4 bases, leaving 9 bases between the germline ends. Here the CDR3 reads CASSLQKGYEQYF. CDR3 in DNA: TGTGCCAGCAGCTTACAAAAAGGTTACGAGCAGTACTTC. The full variable domain, in which reference TRBV7-6 and TRBJ2-7 provide the parts outside the CDR3, is GAGVSQSPRYKVTKRGQDVALRCDPISGHVSLYWYRQALGQGPEFLTYFNYEAQQDKSGLPNDRFSAERPEGSISTLTIQRTEQRDSAMYRCASSLQKGYEQYFGPGTRLTVT.

V gene TRBV6-4 combines with J gene TRBJ1-6; the D is unclear. Trimming left V 0 bases short and J 2 bases short, with 2 bases between. Germline assignment: CDR1 MRHNA and CDR2 SNTAGT. The CDR3 totals 14 residues. CDR3 sequence (DNA): TGTGCCAGCAGTGACTCCACCTATAATTCACCCCTCCACTTT. Protein sequence: CASSDSTYNSPLHF.

This clonotype showed up many times. The chain uses TRBV7-9 and TRBJ2-5; 7 bases align to TRBD2. Unmatched junction bases numbered 4, after V lost 4 bases and J lost 5 bases. Germline V gene sequence: CDR1 SEHNR, CDR2 FQNEAQ (reference sequence). The CDR3 runs 13 residues. For the CDR3, the DNA is TGTGCCAGCAGCTGGGGGGAGGGGGAGACCCAGTACTTC. Its translation is CASSWGEGETQYF.

The table lists this clonotype with many counts. The V and J genes are TRBV2 and TRBJ2-3, with D unresolved. Deletions cut 7 bases from V and 3 bases from J, with 5 bases between. Germline-derived CDR1 and CDR2 are SNHLY and FYNNEI. The CDR3 covers 11 residues. DNA for the CDR3: TGTGCCAGCAAACCGACAGATACGCAGTATTTT. Translated: CASKPTDTQYF.

This clonotype is a singleton in its sample. This chain links TRBV7-2 with TRBJ2-7, with 12 bases matching TRBD1. Germline CDR1 and CDR2: SGHTA and FQGNSA. The length of the CDR3 is 14 residues. With 7 bases clipped from V and 4 bases from J, the junction kept 5 bases outside the gene matches. The CDR3 DNA reads TGTGCCAGCAACTGGGGACAGGGGGCTTACGAGCAGTACTTC. The encoded protein is CASNWGQGAYEQYF.

The chain couples TRBV5-1 to TRBJ2-7; 12 nucleotides align to TRBD1. Germline loops: CDR1 SGHRS, CDR2 YFSETQ. V was clipped by 3 bases and J by 3 bases; unmatched bases: 7. The CDR3 runs 16 residues. The CDR3 sequence: CASSSDGTGGVYEQYF. CDR3 DNA: TGCGCCAGCAGCTCCGACGGGACAGGGGGCGTCTACGAGCAGTACTTC.

The table lists this clonotype with many counts. This chain joins TRBV20-1 and TRBJ2-5; D may be TRBD2 (7 bases). CDR1 is DFQATT and CDR2 is SNEGSKA in the germline V gene (reference sequence). V was cut by 0 bases and J by 5 bases, with 16 bases left in between. There are 15 residues in the CDR3. The CDR3 DNA reads as TGCAGTGCTAGAGATGGCGGGGGCCCCGGTGAGACCCAGTACTTC. This codes for CSARDGGGPGETQYF.

The chain couples TRBV7-9 to TRBJ2-7, with D maybe TRBD2 (6 bases). Germline CDR1 SEHNR, CDR2 FQNEAQ (reference sequence). The CDR3 is 16 amino acids. The V gene lost 4 bases and the J gene lost 3 bases, with 19 bases spanning the gap. The CDR3 is CASSSYQGLGNYEQYF. DNA of the CDR3: TGTGCCAGCAGCTCGTACCAGGGACTCGGAAACTACGAGCAGTACTTC.

This clonotype was seen more than once but under ten times. The V and J genes are TRBV5-1 and TRBJ2-2; 7 positions agree with TRBD2. The CDR3 runs 17 residues. Germline V gene lookup returns CDR1 SGHRS and CDR2 YFSETQ. The ends lost 0 bases at V and 0 bases at J; junction bases unmatched: 5. For the CDR3, the DNA is TGCGCCAGCAGCTTGGGCCCGACTAGCTCGAACACCGGGGAGCTGTTTTTT. Its translation is CASSLGPTSSNTGELFF.

The chain uses TRBV20-1 and TRBJ2-7; tentative D call: TRBD2 (6 bases). The CDR3 spans 14 residues. CDR1 DFQATT and CDR2 SNEGSKA come from the germline V gene (reference sequence). Between the trimmed V and J ends, which lost 0 bases and 2 bases, there was a span of 11 bases. DNA of the CDR3: TGCAGTGCTAGAGATAGCGGCAGGCCCTACGAGCAGTACTTC. Amino acids: CSARDSGRPYEQYF.

This clonotype was recorded at least ten times. This chain links TRBV5-1 with TRBJ2-5; TRBD1 matches 9 bases. This CDR3 has 15 residues. After removal of 3 bases from V and 1 base from J, the junction contained 4 bases not matched to a gene. Looked up from germline, CDR1 is SGHRS and CDR2 is YFSETQ. The DNA for the CDR3 is TGCGCCAGCAGCTATTACAGGGGGCCCCAAGAGACCCAGTACTTC. This gives the protein CASSYYRGPQETQYF.

Comment on this clonotype: Since a much larger clone is just one base distant, this may be a read error. The chain is built from TRBV5-1 and TRBJ2-3; 9 bases match TRBD1. From germline, CDR1 is SGHRS and CDR2 YFSETQ. The CDR3 covers 15 residues. The J segment lost 3 bases and the V segment lost 3 bases, leaving 5 bases of the junction unmatched. The CDR3 region is CASSSTGGWTDTQYF. In DNA form, the CDR3 reads TGCGCCAGCAGCTCGACAGGGGGATGGACAGATACGCAGTATTTT. The full variable domain, rest sourced from reference TRBV5-1 and TRBJ2-3, is KAGVTQTPRYLIKTRGQQVTLSCSPISGHRSVSWYQQTPGQGLQFLFEYFSETQRNKGNFPGRFSGRQFSNSRSEMNVSTLELGDSALYLCASSSTGGWTDTQYFGPGTRLTVL.

This clonotype was counted ten times or more. The chain uses TRBV29-1 and TRBJ2-3, with unresolved D. The CDR3 is made up of 12 amino acids. V was pared by 6 bases and J by 2 bases, with 9 bases between. Germline V gene data show CDR1 as SQVTM and CDR2 as ANQGSEA. Written as DNA, the CDR3 is TGCAGCGTAGGCTCTTTCACAGATACGCAGTATTTT. The encoded protein is CSVGSFTDTQYF.

The chain employs TRBV6-5 and TRBJ2-1, with 12 bases fitting TRBD2. Germline V gene lookup returns CDR1 MNHEY and CDR2 SVGAGI. This CDR3 spans 17 amino acids. V lost 3 bases, J lost 7 bases, and 10 bases stayed unmatched. The CDR3 DNA follows: TGTGCCAGCAGTTATAAGGCTAGCGGGAGGGCCGTGAATGAGCAGTTCTTC. As protein: CASSYKASGRAVNEQFF.

The rearrangement uses TRBV5-1 and TRBJ1-2; 7 nucleotides match TRBD1. This CDR3 contains 15 residues. The germline V gene has CDR1 SGHRS and CDR2 YFSETQ. V shed 4 bases, J shed 2 bases, and the junction held 8 bases outside the gene matches. CDR3 amino acids: CASSPTGTDNYGYTF. The CDR3 DNA follows: TGCGCCAGCAGCCCCACCGGGACAGACAACTATGGCTACACCTTC.

This clonotype was counted ten times or more. J is TRBJ2-7 and V is TRBV20-1, with 8 positions matching TRBD2. The CDR3 extends over 13 amino acids. Germline V gene data show CDR1 as DFQATT and CDR2 as SNEGSKA (reference sequence). The ends lost 4 bases at V and 2 bases at J; junction bases unmatched: 4. The CDR3 nucleotides read TGCAGTGCTACAGCGGGGGACCCCTACGAGCAGTACTTC. It yields the protein CSATAGDPYEQYF.

This clonotype was observed at least ten times. This chain uses TRBV6-2 or TRBV6-3 with TRBJ2-6; no definite D call. CDR3 length: 20 residues. Germline V gene sequence: CDR1 MNHEY, CDR2 SVGEGT. With 6 bases removed from V and 0 bases from J, the gap between germline ends came to 24 bases. CDR3 nucleotides: TGTGCCAGCAGCGAAAGATCGAAACATGGCCCCGCCTCTGGGGCCAACGTCCTGACTTTC. Its translation: CASSERSKHGPASGANVLTF.